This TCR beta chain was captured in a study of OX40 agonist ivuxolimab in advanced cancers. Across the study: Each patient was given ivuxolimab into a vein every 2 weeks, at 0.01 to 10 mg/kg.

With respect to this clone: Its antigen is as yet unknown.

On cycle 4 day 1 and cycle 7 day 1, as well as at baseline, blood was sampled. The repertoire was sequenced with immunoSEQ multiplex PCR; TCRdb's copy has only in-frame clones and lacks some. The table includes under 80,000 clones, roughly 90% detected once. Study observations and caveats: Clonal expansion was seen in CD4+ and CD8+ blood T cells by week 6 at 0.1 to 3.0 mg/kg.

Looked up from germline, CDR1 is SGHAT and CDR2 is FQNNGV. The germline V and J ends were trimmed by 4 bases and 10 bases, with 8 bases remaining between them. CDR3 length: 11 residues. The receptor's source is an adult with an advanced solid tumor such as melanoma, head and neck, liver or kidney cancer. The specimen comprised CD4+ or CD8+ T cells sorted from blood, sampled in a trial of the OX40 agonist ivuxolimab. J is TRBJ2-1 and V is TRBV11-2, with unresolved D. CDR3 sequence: CASSSYGEQFF. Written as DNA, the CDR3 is TGTGCCAGCAGCTCGTACGGGGAGCAGTTCTTC.